This T cell receptor beta chain was profiled in a study of OX40 agonist ivuxolimab in advanced cancers. Study background: Participants could have had prior anti-PD-1, anti-PD-L1 or anti-CTLA-4 therapy, and less than 45% had some.

Measured with immunoSEQ multiplex PCR; TCRdb has only the in-frame clones, and not every one. The top ten hold 20% to 25% of the sample, which has approximately 30,000 clones, roughly 83% seen once. This clone has only one observation. Antigen specificity is unknown. General observations from the study: CD8+ T cells showed, on average, more clonal expansion than CD4+ cells.

The V gene's germline CDR1 is MRHNA and CDR2 SNTAGT. V lost 2 bases to trimming and J lost 6 bases; unmatched junction nucleotides: 11. The CDR3 is made up of 17 amino acids. This rearrangement joins TRBV6-4 to TRBJ2-2; the match to TRBD2 covers 8 bases. The material was CD4+ or CD8+ T cells sorted from blood, obtained in a trial of the OX40 agonist ivuxolimab. The receptor was isolated from an adult with an advanced solid tumor such as melanoma, head and neck, liver or kidney cancer. CDR3 sequence (DNA): TGTGCCAGCAGTGACCGGACTAGCATGATTCACCCCGGGGAGCTGTTTTTT. It is translated as CASSDRTSMIHPGELFF.